Sequencing of this TCR beta chain was carried out in a study of shared clonotypes between healthy human individuals. In germline, CDR1 is MDHEN, CDR2 SYDVKM. Trimming took off 3 bases at V and 11 bases at J, with 12 bases between the two ends. The CDR3 sequence is 12 residues long. The repertoire was sequenced with immunoSEQ multiplex PCR; TCRdb's copy has only in-frame clones and lacks some. The repertoire holds about 1.1 million clones, with about 80% as singletons. This chain links TRBV28 with TRBJ2-3; tentatively, D is TRBD2 (5 bases). Sequences were obtained from memory CD4+ T cells from PBMCs. The subset denotes: CD45RA-negative fraction. This receptor was taken from a man in his late teens or twenties in good health. Some clones in this sample may be carry-over from other donors' samples. Here the CDR3 reads CASSLSSAQQYF. The CDR3 nucleotides are TGTGCCAGCAGTTTGAGTAGCGCCCAGCAGTATTTT. Complete variable domain (other parts from reference TRBV28 and TRBJ2-3): DVKVTQSSRYLVKRTGEKVFLECVQDMDHENMFWYRQDPGLGLRLIYFSYDVKMKEKGDIPEGYSVSREKKERFSLILESASTNQTSMYLCASSLSSAQQYFGPGTRLTVL.